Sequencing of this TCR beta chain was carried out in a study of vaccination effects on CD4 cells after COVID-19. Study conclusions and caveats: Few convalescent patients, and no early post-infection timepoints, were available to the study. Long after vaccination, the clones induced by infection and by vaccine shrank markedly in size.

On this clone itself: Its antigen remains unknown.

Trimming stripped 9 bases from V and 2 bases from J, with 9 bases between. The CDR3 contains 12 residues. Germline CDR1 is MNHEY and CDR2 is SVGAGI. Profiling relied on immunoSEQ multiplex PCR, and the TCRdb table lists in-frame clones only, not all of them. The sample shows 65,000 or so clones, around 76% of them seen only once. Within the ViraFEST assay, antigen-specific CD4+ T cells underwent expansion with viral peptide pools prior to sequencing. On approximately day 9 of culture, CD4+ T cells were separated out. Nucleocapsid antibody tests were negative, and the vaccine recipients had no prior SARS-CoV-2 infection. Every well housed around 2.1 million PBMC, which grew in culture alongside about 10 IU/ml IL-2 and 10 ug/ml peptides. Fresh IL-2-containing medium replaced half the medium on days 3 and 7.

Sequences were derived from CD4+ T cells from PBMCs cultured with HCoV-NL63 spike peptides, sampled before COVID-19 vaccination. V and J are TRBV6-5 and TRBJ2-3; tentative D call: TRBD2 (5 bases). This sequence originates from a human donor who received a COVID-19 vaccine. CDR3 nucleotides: TGTGCCAGTACTAGATCCACAGATACGCAGTATTTT. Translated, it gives CASTRSTDTQYF.